Sample share makes the clone carrying this TCR beta chain large. Noted time point: sample taken at primary tumor resection. Whole RNA came from tumor, nontumor lung or frozen PBMC and was sequenced without being sorted. The CDR3 runs 14 residues. V lost 5 bases to trimming and J lost 10 bases; unmatched junction nucleotides: 11. CDR1 MDHEN and CDR2 SYDVKM come from the germline V gene. The sample comes from a study of spatial heterogeneity in lung cancer. Study-level background: The count of detected beta-chain sequences consistently exceeded that of alpha-chain sequences.

Individual TCR cDNA molecules each bore their own unique molecular identifier. TCRdb re-derived calls from the 5' RACE reads in MiXCR, one entry per CDR3 protein. The sample shows about 3,000 distinct CDR3 sequences, roughly 12% of them seen only once. The rearrangement joins TRBV28 to TRBJ2-1; TRBD1 agrees at 7 bases. The TCR was taken from a male donor with early-stage non-small cell lung cancer. This sample comprised normal lung tissue next to the tumor, obtained at surgery. The CDR3 bases are TGTGCCAGCAGTCATCCCGACAGGGTAGAAGAGCAGTTCTTC. This gives the protein CASSHPDRVEEQFF.